Here is one TCR beta chain with its context. Its antigen is still unknown. The junction shows a germline mismatch at one end, possibly a read error. The data originate from a study of shared clonotypes between healthy human individuals. Overall study: Plates per donor: three CD4 naive, three CD4 memory, two CD8 naive, one CD8 memory. Study-wide results and limits: Approximately 4.6% of naive CD4 clonotypes were common to several donors.

Per the original methods: For the immunoSEQ data, sequences were junction-only without quality scores, so filtering differed. Sequencing used immunoSEQ multiplex PCR; TCRdb keeps in-frame clones, though not all of them. From that table come the V and J calls and clone size; the DNA was used to work out D and trimming. The table has 2 million to 2.5 million clones, approximately 95% seen once. Naive CD8 cells were CD45RO-negative, positively selected for CCR7, excluding terminally differentiated effector memory CD45RA+ cells. Germline lookup yields CDR1 SGHRS and CDR2 YFSETQ. CDR3 length: 16 amino acids.

The receptor comes from a man aged 18 to 30 in good health. The rearrangement links TRBV5-1 to TRBJ1-1; 11 bases map to TRBD1. Sequenced material: naive CD8+ T cells sorted from blood. The CDR3 reads CAGSPDRGLMNTEAFF. CDR3 coding DNA: TGCGCCGGCAGCCCGGACAGGGGGCTTATGAACACTGAAGCTTTCTTT.